These 19 T cell receptor beta chains share one sample of origin, sequenced in a study of glioma-infiltrating T cells after dendritic cell vaccination. Profiled with immunoSEQ multiplex PCR; TCRdb holds only in-frame clones, not every one. The sample has around 97,000 clones, more than 80% seen once; the top ten hold approximately 12%. The input for sequencing was blood, taken before dendritic cell vaccination. The origin of the receptors is a human donor with glioblastoma.

The chain employs TRBV30 and TRBJ2-1; D is perhaps TRBD2 (7 bases). Germline assignment: CDR1 GTSNPN and CDR2 SVGIG (reference sequence). The CDR3 sequence is 14 residues long. V was shortened by 3 bases and J by 8 bases, with 17 bases between the two germline ends. The CDR3 reads CAWRAGGGRYEQFF. CDR3 nucleotides: TGTGCCTGGAGAGCTGGGGGGGGCCGTTATGAGCAGTTCTTC.

This sequence joins TRBV5-1 and TRBJ1-1; maybe TRBD1 (6 bases). The ends were cut back, 4 bases at V and 1 base at J, with 14 bases in the middle. Germline assignment: CDR1 SGHRS and CDR2 YFSETQ. There are 15 residues in the CDR3. The CDR3 reads CASSLTGTGNTEAFF. Here the CDR3 DNA reads TGCGCCAGCAGCCTAACAGGGACGGGGAACACTGAAGCTTTCTTT.

This clone appeared a few times. The chain has TRBV27 and TRBJ1-5; 9 bases align to TRBD1. This CDR3 is 14 amino acids long. The J segment lost 4 bases and the V segment lost 4 bases, leaving 2 bases of the junction unmatched. Germline V lookup: CDR1 MNHEY, CDR2 SMNVEV (reference sequence). The CDR3 DNA reads TGTGCCAGCAGTTACAGGGGGCGAAATCAGCCCCAGCATTTT. Translating gives CASSYRGRNQPQHF.

This sequence joins TRBV5-6 and TRBJ2-3, with D possibly TRBD1 on 8 matching bases. The CDR3 is made up of 16 amino acids. Trimming took off 0 bases at V and 5 bases at J, with 16 bases between the two ends. CDR1 and CDR2 from the germline V gene are SGHDT and YYEEEE. This CDR3 reads CASSLVGGTGGDTQYF. The CDR3 region has the DNA TGTGCCAGCAGCTTGGTGGGGGGGACAGGTGGAGATACGCAGTATTTT.

The gene calls are TRBV7-9 and TRBJ1-4; 7 bases line up with TRBD1. The CDR3 spans 14 residues. The V gene end was trimmed by 6 bases and the J gene end by 6 bases; junction bases not matched to a gene: 7. The germline V gene encodes CDR1 SEHNR and CDR2 FQNEAQ (reference sequence). CDR3 sequence (DNA): TGTGCCAGCAGACTAGACAGGGACGATGAAAAACTGTTTTTT. This codes for CASRLDRDDEKLFF.

The rearrangement links TRBV6-5 to TRBJ2-5; possible D gene TRBD1, 5 bases. Germline CDR1 reads MNHEY; CDR2 reads SVGAGI. CDR3 length: 14 amino acids. Trimming shortened V by 5 bases and J by 6 bases, and 16 bases separated the two germline ends. The CDR3 spells CASSPPRERQTQYF. The CDR3 DNA reads as TGTGCCAGCAGTCCTCCCAGGGAACGACAGACCCAGTACTTC.

A few counts support this clone. The gene calls are TRBV13 and TRBJ1-3, with 8 bases that match TRBD1. This CDR3 comprises 15 residues. Germline trimming cut 5 bases from V and 3 bases from J; bases unmatched to any gene: 6. Germline V gene sequence: CDR1 PRHDT, CDR2 FYEKMQ (reference sequence). The chain's CDR3 is CASSRGQGGGNTIYF. CDR3 nucleotides: TGTGCCAGCAGCCGAGGACAGGGAGGTGGAAACACCATATATTTT.

J is TRBJ2-4 and V is TRBV6-5; TRBD2 agrees at 7 bases. The ends lost 5 bases at V and 8 bases at J; junction bases unmatched: 12. Germline V gene lookup returns CDR1 MNHEY and CDR2 SVGAGI. The CDR3 is made up of 15 amino acids. The CDR3 sequence is CASSNTRAGPDIQYF. Here the CDR3 DNA reads TGTGCCAGCAGTAACACCCGAGCGGGACCGGACATTCAGTACTTC.

The chain links TRBV9 to TRBJ2-3, with D possibly TRBD1 on 6 matching bases. V was shortened by 7 bases and J by 5 bases, with 14 bases between the two germline ends. This CDR3 region has 13 residues. Per germline, CDR1 SGDLS and CDR2 YYNGEE. The CDR3 sequence is CASASGGRDTQYF. In DNA, the CDR3 is TGTGCCAGCGCGTCTGGGGGCCGAGATACGCAGTATTTT.

The chain combines TRBV7-6 with TRBJ2-1; D is ambiguous. Germline V gives CDR1 SGHVS, CDR2 FNYEAQ. The CDR3 is 13 residues long. V lost 3 bases to trimming and J lost 7 bases, with 10 bases between them. CDR3 sequence reads: CASSFARLNEQFF. The CDR3 DNA follows: TGTGCCAGCAGCTTCGCGCGTTTGAATGAGCAGTTCTTC.

The CDR3 DNA reads TGCGCCAGCAGAACCGGGACAGGGGTAGATACGCAGTATTTT. This sequence encodes CASRTGTGVDTQYF. The chain joins TRBV10-2 to TRBJ2-3; 10 nucleotides align to TRBD1. Looked up from germline, CDR1 is WSHSY and CDR2 is SAAADI. The CDR3 loop spans 14 amino acids. Unmatched junction bases numbered 5, after V lost 6 bases and J lost 5 bases.

This chain links TRBV27 with TRBJ1-2; 10 bases are a match to TRBD1. Trimming at V came to 5 bases and at J to 11 bases, leaving 11 bases not matched to a gene. From germline, CDR1 is MNHEY and CDR2 SMNVEV (reference sequence). The CDR3 spans 14 residues. The CDR3 sequence: CASSLQTGGAGYTF. CDR3 bases: TGTGCCAGCAGTCTCCAGACAGGGGGCGCAGGTTACACCTTC.

The chain is built from TRBV6-5 and TRBJ2-5; 11 bases match TRBD1. Germline CDR1 reads MNHEY; CDR2 reads SVGAGI. This CDR3 has 16 amino acids. The V segment lost 0 bases and the J segment 1 base; nucleotides outside the gene matches: 1. The DNA of the CDR3 is TGTGCCAGCAGTTACTCGGACAGGGGGCTCCAAGAGACCCAGTACTTC. It codes for CASSYSDRGLQETQYF.

The CDR3 loop is CASRAGEDTEAFF. CDR3 bases: TGTGCCAGTAGAGCCGGGGAGGACACTGAAGCTTTCTTT. J is TRBJ1-1 and V is TRBV19; D gene unclear. V gave up 6 bases and J gave up 3 bases, with 11 bases separating them. Germline loops: CDR1 LNHDA, CDR2 SQIVND (reference sequence). This CDR3 region has 13 residues.

The chain couples TRBV6-5 to TRBJ1-1; TRBD1 aligns across 7 bases. This CDR3 has 14 amino acids. After removal of 4 bases from V and 5 bases from J, the junction contained 7 bases not matched to a gene. The germline V gene encodes CDR1 MNHEY and CDR2 SVGAGI. CDR3 coding DNA: TGTGCCAGCAGTTCCCAGGGGGAGAGGACTGAAGCTTTCTTT. Translated, it gives CASSSQGERTEAFF.

The V gene is TRBV5-1, the J gene TRBJ1-6; the D is unclear. V shed 7 bases and J shed 3 bases, with 14 bases lying between them. Germline CDR1 SGHRS, CDR2 YFSETQ. CDR3 length: 15 residues. The CDR3 is CASARERDYNSPLHF. CDR3 nucleotides: TGCGCCAGCGCCCGAGAGAGGGACTATAATTCACCCCTCCACTTT.

The gene calls are TRBV5-6 and TRBJ2-5, with TRBD1 as a possible D gene (6 bases). Trimming took off 4 bases at V and 1 base at J, with 11 bases between the two ends. The CDR3 totals 14 residues. CDR1 and CDR2 (germline): SGHDT, YYEEEE. The CDR3 region has the DNA TGTGCCAGCAGCACCTCGGACAGCCAAGAGACCCAGTACTTC. It encodes CASSTSDSQETQYF.

This chain joins TRBV7-2 and TRBJ2-3; possibly TRBD1 for D (6 bases). Trimming stripped 0 bases from V and 1 base from J, with 20 bases between. This CDR3 is built from 19 residues. CDR1 SGHTA and CDR2 FQGNSA come from the germline V gene. The CDR3, as DNA: TGTGCCAGCAGCTTAGCCGTAAGAGGGGGACGGTGGGGCACAGATACGCAGTATTTT. Its protein product is CASSLAVRGGRWGTDTQYF.

The chain couples TRBV19 to TRBJ2-2, with 7 bases aligning to TRBD1. Trimming took 7 bases from V and 2 from J; bases not matched to a gene: 7. This CDR3 contains 15 residues. CDR1 LNHDA and CDR2 SQIVND come from the germline V gene (reference sequence). The CDR3 reads CASNPGTANTGELFF. The CDR3 nucleotides read TGTGCCAGTAATCCGGGGACAGCAAACACCGGGGAGCTGTTTTTT.